The following is a T cell receptor beta chain sequence with its context. The clone's antigen remains unknown. The DNA is left out, because the CDR3 cannot be placed on it with certainty; the CDR3 is given as TCRdb lists it. These data are taken from a study of tumor-infiltrating lymphocytes in primary liver carcinoma (dated by TCRdb to 2017 to 2019). Study-wide context: The five patients, three men and two women aged 30 to 69 years, had hepatocellular carcinoma (four) or combined HCC and intrahepatic cholangiocarcinoma (one). Across five regions of each liver tumor, along with adjacent normal tissue and blood, the study brought together TCRbeta repertoire sequencing, expression microarrays and whole-exome sequencing. To link TCRbeta repertoire diversity with the local molecular phenotype, the approximately 23 tumor region samples were profiled using Agilent mRNA microarrays. Reproducibility between technical replicate repertoires was high, with correlation coefficients above 0.98 and mean shared-clone rates roughly 0.87. Each sample produced roughly 3.65 to 7.13 million productive TCRbeta reads, and read depth showed no significant difference between tissue types. Tumors of the five patients were stage T1-T3 N0M0 with maximum diameters of roughly 4.2 to 11 cm. A total of approximately 35 specimens from 5 patients, comprising around 25 tumor regions, 5 adjacent noncancerous liver tissues and 5 peripheral blood samples, were covered by TCRbeta repertoire sequencing. Overall results and qualifications from the work: Only about 8-25% of top clones were found in all five regions of a tumor, suggesting spatial heterogeneity of tumor-infiltrating T cells. Because only the TCR beta chain was sequenced and unpaired alpha chains were not captured, true repertoire diversity is likely underestimated. The top 250 clones made up a significantly larger repertoire fraction in tumors than in blood (p = 0.039). Bulk unsorted samples precluded comparing CD4+ and CD8+ T cell repertoires. Pairs of tumor regions showed greater repertoire overlap (mean about 36%) than tumor-adjacent pairs (roughly 17%) or tumor-blood pairs (roughly 14%), which is consistent with antigen-driven expansion. The study included only four or five patients, and the authors note findings should be validated in a larger study.

The CDR3 has 20 amino acids, counting the end cysteine and phenylalanine. As encoded in the germline V gene, CDR1 is LGHNA while CDR2 is YNFKEQ. Without any cell sorting, total RNA and DNA were extracted together from around 18-30 mg of bulk tissue using the AllPrep DNA/RNA mini kit. About five patients with histopathologically diagnosed primary liver carcinoma underwent surgical resection in China between late 2015 and March 2016. At the time of sampling, the patients were treatment-naive and had chronic HBV infection. Five spatially separated regions were sampled from each tumor: the superior, inferior, left-lateral and right-lateral poles, plus the tumor centre. According to histology, viable tumor cells made up more than 80% of every tumor sample. Fresh tumor and adjacent tissue pieces were bisected, with one half stored in RNAlater at -80 degrees C and the other half sent for histology. TCRbeta-specific cDNA was reverse-transcribed from roughly 500 ng total RNA using a constant-region primer and ProtoScript II reverse transcriptase. TCRbeta libraries were built with three nested multiplex PCR rounds, a slightly modified ARM-PCR procedure. The first two PCR rounds used multiplex TRBV1-TRBV30 forward primers with a Cbeta reverse primer, each for roughly 10 cycles. Sample barcodes and Illumina adapters were attached in a final 25-cycle PCR using Deep VentR polymerase. Before sequencing, amplicons of 200-500 bp were purified from gel using a QIAquick gel extraction kit. TCRbeta amplicons were sequenced on an Illumina HiSeq 2500 with 250-bp paired-end reads. The paper's data handling went like this. Quality trimming of reads was performed with Trimmomatic v0.33, and paired reads were merged with FLASH v1.2.11 so that full CDR3 sequences could be recovered. MiGEC v1.2.1b assigned V, D and J germline segments to the rearranged TCRbeta sequences. Clonotype statistics and Shannon-Wiener diversity indices were calculated with VDJtools v1.0.0. Except for diversity analysis, only the 250 most abundant clonotypes of each sample were used in subsequent analyses to reduce sampling bias. TCRdb reprocessed the public reads (quality trimming at Q25 with fastp, clone calling with MiXCR) and kept in-frame beta chains. Rows merge per CDR3 protein into single entries with the most common DNA and genes. These V and J calls rely on TCRdb rather than the paper's analysis. The sample table records about 130,000 distinct CDR3 sequences; 64% of these occur just once. The ten largest clones represent around 8.4% of the sample.

The sequence links TRBV4-2 to TRBJ2-4; the DNA was not compared with TRBD2, the D call given in the table. The TCR was taken from a woman aged 60-70 years with primary liver carcinoma and hepatitis B virus infection. The specimen was liver tumor tissue from sampling region 3. Reading the label with the study, this specimen's cell subset or site is: tumor region T3, left-lateral pole. The CDR3 loop reads CASSQESPSVRVGPGNIQCF.